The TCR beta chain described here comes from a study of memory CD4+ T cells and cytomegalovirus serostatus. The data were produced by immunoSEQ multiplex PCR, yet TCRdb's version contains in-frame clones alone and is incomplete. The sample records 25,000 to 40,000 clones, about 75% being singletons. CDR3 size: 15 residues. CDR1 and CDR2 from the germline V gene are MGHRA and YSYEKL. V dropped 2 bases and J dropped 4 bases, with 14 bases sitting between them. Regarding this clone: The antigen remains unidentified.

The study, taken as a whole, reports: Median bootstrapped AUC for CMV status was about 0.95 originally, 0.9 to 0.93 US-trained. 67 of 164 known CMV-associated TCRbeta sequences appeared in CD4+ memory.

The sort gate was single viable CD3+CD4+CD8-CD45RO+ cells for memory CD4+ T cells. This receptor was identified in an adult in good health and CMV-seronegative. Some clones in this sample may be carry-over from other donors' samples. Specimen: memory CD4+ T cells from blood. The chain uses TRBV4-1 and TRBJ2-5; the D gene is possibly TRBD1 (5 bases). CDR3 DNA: TGCGCCAGCAGCCAATTTCCAGGGTTGGGAGAGACCCAGTACTTC. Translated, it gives CASSQFPGLGETQYF.